This T cell receptor beta chain came from a study of blood T cells in healthy people across ages. Next came a second PCR, run for about 7 to 12 cycles, which used a sample-barcoded 5' primer along with a J-beta primer mix. Each cDNA molecule carried a tag from a template-switch adaptor that contained 12 random nucleotides. TCRdb recomputed calls from the 5' RACE reads with MiXCR, one row per CDR3 protein. The sample records roughly 1,700,000 distinct CDR3 sequences, roughly 30% being singletons. Losses at the gene ends were 3 bases for V and 6 bases for J; bases not matched to a gene: 5. CDR1 is SGHTA and CDR2 is FQGNSA in the germline V gene. The CDR3 sequence is 16 residues long.

This chain links TRBV7-2 with TRBJ2-4; 13 bases match TRBD2. Sequencing input: blood. The receptor's source is a woman aged 30 to 39 in good health. The CDR3 DNA reads TGTGCCAGCAGCTTTGCGACTAGCGGGAGGTTAAACATTCAGTACTTC. Encoded protein: CASSFATSGRLNIQYF.